This entry lists 19 T cell receptor beta chains sequenced from one sample in a study of response to subunit inactivated influenza vaccine. TCRdb processed the RT-PCR reads anew with MiXCR; each CDR3 protein has one entry. The sample consists of a few hundred thousand distinct CDR3 sequences, approximately 11% of them appearing once. The sequences come from PBMCs from blood, collected more than 35 days after vaccination. The receptors were gathered from a man aged 45-65 years who received an inactivated influenza vaccine.

This clonotype was detected only a few times. The rearrangement links TRBV7-6 to TRBJ1-1, with D perhaps matching TRBD1 (5 bases). Germline CDR1 and CDR2: SGHVS and FNYEAQ. There are 14 residues in the CDR3. Trimming removed 5 bases from V and 5 bases from J, with 15 bases in between. CDR3 residues: CASSIQGVGTEAFF. The CDR3 DNA is TGTGCCAGCAGCATCCAGGGAGTGGGGACTGAAGCTTTCTTT.

Only a few counts were recorded for this clonotype. This chain links TRBV6-2 or TRBV6-3 with TRBJ2-2, with 7 bases fitting TRBD1. CDR1 and CDR2 from the germline V gene are MNHEY and SVGEGT. The CDR3 is 15 amino acids. V lost 8 bases to trimming and J lost 3 bases; unmatched junction nucleotides: 9. The DNA for the CDR3 is TGTGCCAGCGATACCGGACAGGAGCACACCGGGGAGCTGTTTTTT. Translated: CASDTGQEHTGELFF.

This clonotype was counted many times. This chain uses TRBV7-2 with TRBJ2-7; 11 nucleotides agree with TRBD1. Trimming removed 5 bases from V and 3 bases from J; junction bases left unmatched: 3. The CDR3 has 14 amino acids. Germline lookup yields CDR1 SGHTA and CDR2 FQGNSA. The CDR3 is CASSRTGGNYEQYF. Here the CDR3 DNA reads TGTGCCAGCAGCCGGACAGGGGGCAACTACGAGCAGTACTTC.

The chain has TRBV18 and TRBJ2-7, with D possibly being TRBD2 (6 bases). Trimming took off 6 bases at V and 2 bases at J, with 17 bases between the two ends. The length of the CDR3 is 15 residues. From germline, CDR1 is KGHSH and CDR2 LQKENI. CDR3 in amino acids: CASSLEGGLAYEQYF. CDR3 coding DNA: TGTGCCAGCTCCCTCGAAGGAGGGTTGGCCTACGAGCAGTACTTC.

The sample holds a few counts of this clonotype. The chain employs TRBV6-2 or TRBV6-3 and TRBJ2-6; a possible D gene is TRBD2 (5 bases). Trimming shortened V by 0 bases and J by 0 bases, and 12 bases separated the two germline ends. The CDR3 consists of 18 residues. Germline-derived CDR1 and CDR2 are MNHEY and SVGEGT. The CDR3 spells CASSYSVLAASGANVLTF. In DNA form, the CDR3 reads TGTGCCAGCAGTTACTCGGTGCTAGCTGCCTCTGGGGCCAACGTCCTGACTTTC.

This clonotype has more than one count but fewer than ten. The chain has TRBV11-2 and TRBJ2-1; D perhaps matches TRBD1 (7 bases). CDR1 is SGHAT, CDR2 FQNNGV, per germline. There are 15 residues in the CDR3. V was cut by 6 bases and J by 5 bases, with 17 bases left in between. CDR3 loop: CASRKYRGLDNEQFF. DNA for the CDR3: TGTGCCAGCAGGAAATACAGGGGACTGGACAATGAGCAGTTCTTC. Complete variable domain (other parts from reference TRBV11-2 and TRBJ2-1): EAGVAQSPRYKIIEKRQSVAFWCNPISGHATLYWYQQILGQGPKLLIQFQNNGVVDDSQLPKDRFSAERLKGVDSTLKIQPAKLEDSAVYLCASRKYRGLDNEQFFGPGTRLTVL.

The sample holds a few counts of this clonotype. The chain couples TRBV20-1 to TRBJ2-1, with D unclear. CDR3 size: 13 residues. Trimming stripped 4 bases from V and 4 bases from J, with 11 bases between. Germline lookup yields CDR1 DFQATT and CDR2 SNEGSKA (reference sequence). The CDR3 region is CSAMPPWYNEQFF. The CDR3 DNA is TGCAGTGCTATGCCTCCCTGGTACAATGAGCAGTTCTTC.

The chain links TRBV6-2 or TRBV6-3 to TRBJ2-7; TRBD1 agrees at 10 bases. Unmatched junction bases numbered 13, after V lost 4 bases and J lost 7 bases. The germline V gene encodes CDR1 MNHEY and CDR2 SVGEGT. The CDR3 has 16 amino acids. CDR3 sequence reads: CASSSPLGQGLNEQYF. The DNA of the CDR3 is TGTGCCAGCAGTTCCCCGTTGGGACAGGGGTTGAATGAGCAGTACTTC.

This clonotype was counted only a few times. Germline and junction disagree at one end, which may indicate a read error. This chain joins TRBV7-6 and TRBJ2-7; 7 bases align to TRBD2. Germline V lookup: CDR1 SGHVS, CDR2 FNYEAQ. The CDR3 runs to 14 residues. CDR3 bases: TGTGCCAGCAGTTTAGCGGGTGACTCCTACGAGCAGTACTTC. This encodes CASSLAGDSYEQYF.

This clonotype was observed at least ten times. V gene TRBV12-3 or TRBV12-4 combines with J gene TRBJ2-3; a weak D match, TRBD2 (5 bases). This CDR3 has 14 amino acids. The V gene lost 7 bases and the J gene lost 8 bases, with 19 bases spanning the gap. The CDR3, as DNA: TGTGCCAGCACCACTGGAGGAGAAGGAGGTACGCAGTATTTT. This encodes CASTTGGEGGTQYF.

The chain uses TRBV6-1 and TRBJ2-7; 8 bases agree with TRBD2. CDR1 and CDR2 from the germline V gene are MNHNS and SASEGT. V lost 5 bases, J lost 4 bases, and 7 bases stayed unmatched. The CDR3 has 14 amino acids. CDR3 DNA sequence: TGTGCCAGCAGTAGGAGACTAGCGTTATACGAGCAGTACTTC. Amino acid sequence: CASSRRLALYEQYF.

This clonotype was counted many times. The V and J genes are TRBV5-1 and TRBJ2-1; D unresolved. Germline V lookup: CDR1 SGHRS, CDR2 YFSETQ. V was trimmed by 2 bases and J by 8 bases, leaving 14 bases between them. The CDR3 has 14 amino acids. This CDR3 is CASSFRGRAYEQFF. CDR3 in DNA: TGCGCCAGCAGCTTCCGCGGACGGGCATATGAGCAGTTCTTC.

The chain couples TRBV20-1 to TRBJ2-1; the match to TRBD2 covers 8 bases. The CDR3 is 15 residues long. Germline trimming cut 1 base from V and 4 bases from J; bases unmatched to any gene: 6. In germline, CDR1 is DFQATT, CDR2 SNEGSKA (reference sequence). The CDR3 region is CSARVPGRGYNEQFF. For the CDR3, the DNA is TGCAGTGCTAGAGTCCCCGGGAGGGGGTACAATGAGCAGTTCTTC.

Ten or more counts support this clonotype. The chain links TRBV12-3 or TRBV12-4 to TRBJ2-5; 8 bases map to TRBD2. The V gene end was trimmed by 3 bases and the J gene end by 9 bases; junction bases not matched to a gene: 6. CDR3 length: 13 amino acids. CDR3 residues: CASSFGTRGAQYF. The CDR3 region has the DNA TGTGCCAGCAGTTTCGGGACTAGGGGGGCCCAGTACTTC.

V usage is TRBV3-1 and J usage is TRBJ2-7, with D perhaps matching TRBD2 (6 bases). The CDR3 runs 16 residues. Trimming removed 4 bases at V and 3 bases at J, with 19 bases between. CDR1 and CDR2 (germline): LGHDT, YNNKEL (reference sequence). CDR3 DNA: TGTGCCAGCAGCCCTTATCGGGAGTTACTATTCTACGAGCAGTACTTC. Protein product: CASSPYRELLFYEQYF.

J is TRBJ2-2 and V is TRBV9, with D possibly being TRBD1 or TRBD2 (6 bases each). In germline, CDR1 is SGDLS, CDR2 YYNGEE. V lost 4 bases and J lost 7, with 17 bases in between. The CDR3 runs 15 residues. The CDR3 region has the DNA TGTGCCAGCAGCCCCCGCCCGGGGGCTGGCGGGGAGCTGTTTTTT. This encodes CASSPRPGAGGELFF.

This clonotype has more than one count but fewer than ten. J is TRBJ2-2 and V is TRBV7-7; D is undetermined. The V end lost 10 bases, the J end lost 1 base, and 13 bases lay between the germline ends. The CDR3 contains 14 residues. CDR1 is SSHAT and CDR2 is FNYEAQ in the germline V gene (reference sequence). The CDR3 region is CATVRRMNTGELFF. The DNA of the CDR3 is TGTGCCACGGTCCGCAGGATGAACACCGGGGAGCTGTTTTTT.

This clonotype showed up just a few times. The chain recombines TRBV28 with TRBJ2-7; TRBD1 or TRBD2 may be the D gene (6 bases each). The length of the CDR3 is 14 residues. Germline CDR1 is MDHEN and CDR2 is SYDVKM. V shed 3 bases and J shed 2 bases, with 11 bases lying between them. In nucleotides, the CDR3 is TGTGCCAGCAGTTTCGGGGGCGCCCCCTACGAGCAGTACTTC. Encoded protein: CASSFGGAPYEQYF. Looking up the rest from reference TRBV28 and TRBJ2-7 gives the full variable domain: DVKVTQSSRYLVKRTGEKVFLECVQDMDHENMFWYRQDPGLGLRLIYFSYDVKMKEKGDIPEGYSVSREKKERFSLILESASTNQTSMYLCASSFGGAPYEQYFGPGTRLTVT.

This clonotype was counted a few times. The chain recombines TRBV20-1 with TRBJ2-7, with TRBD2 matching over 8 bases. Germline-derived CDR1 and CDR2 are DFQATT and SNEGSKA (reference sequence). This CDR3 has 15 residues. Trimming removed 3 bases from V and 1 base from J; junction bases left unmatched: 8. The chain's CDR3 is CSARSPIAGSYEQYF. CDR3 coding DNA: TGCAGTGCTAGGTCCCCGATAGCGGGATCCTACGAGCAGTACTTC.